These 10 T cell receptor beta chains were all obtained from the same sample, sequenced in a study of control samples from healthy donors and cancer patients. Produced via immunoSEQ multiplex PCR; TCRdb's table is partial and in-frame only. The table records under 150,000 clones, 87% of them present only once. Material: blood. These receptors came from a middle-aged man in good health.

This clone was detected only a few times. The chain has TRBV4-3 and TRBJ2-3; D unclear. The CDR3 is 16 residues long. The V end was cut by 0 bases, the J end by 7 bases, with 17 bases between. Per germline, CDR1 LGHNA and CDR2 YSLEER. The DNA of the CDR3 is TGCGCCAGCAGCCAAGATCGCGAAGGGTCGCCGAATACGCAGTATTTT. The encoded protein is CASSQDREGSPNTQYF.

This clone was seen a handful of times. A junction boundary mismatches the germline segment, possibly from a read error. CDR3 coding DNA: TGTGCCAGCAGTTACCGACCGAACAGTGAAGCTTTCTTT. Translating gives CASSYRPNSEAFF. J is TRBJ1-1 and V is TRBV6-6; no clear D. The CDR3 has 13 residues. Looked up from germline, CDR1 is MNHNY and CDR2 is SVGAGI (reference sequence).

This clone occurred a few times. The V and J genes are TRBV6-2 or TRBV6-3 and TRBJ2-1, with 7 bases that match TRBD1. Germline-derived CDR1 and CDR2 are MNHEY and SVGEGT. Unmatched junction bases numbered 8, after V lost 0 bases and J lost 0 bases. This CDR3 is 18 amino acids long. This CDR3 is CASSYSTGQLSSYNEQFF. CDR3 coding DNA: TGTGCCAGCAGTTACTCGACGGGACAGTTATCCTCCTACAATGAGCAGTTCTTC.

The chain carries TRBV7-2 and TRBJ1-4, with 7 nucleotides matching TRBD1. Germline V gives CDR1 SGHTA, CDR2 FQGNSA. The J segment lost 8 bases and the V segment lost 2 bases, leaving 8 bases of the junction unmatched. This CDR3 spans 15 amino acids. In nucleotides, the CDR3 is TGTGCCAGCAGCTTATCCCCGACAGGGCGAGAAAAACTGTTTTTT. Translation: CASSLSPTGREKLFF.

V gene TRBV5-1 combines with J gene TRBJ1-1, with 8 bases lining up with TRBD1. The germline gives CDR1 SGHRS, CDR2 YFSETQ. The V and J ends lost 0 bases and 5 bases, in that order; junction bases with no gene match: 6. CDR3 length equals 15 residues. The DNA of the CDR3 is TGCGCCAGCAGCTTGGTGTCCCGACAGGGGACTGAAGCTTTCTTT. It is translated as CASSLVSRQGTEAFF.

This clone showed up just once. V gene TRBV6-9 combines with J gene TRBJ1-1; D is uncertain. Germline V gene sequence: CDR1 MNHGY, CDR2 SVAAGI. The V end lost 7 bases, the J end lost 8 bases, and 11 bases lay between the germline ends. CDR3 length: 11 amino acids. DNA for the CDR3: TGTGCCAGCACTACTGTCGGGGAAGCTTTCTTT. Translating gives CASTTVGEAFF.

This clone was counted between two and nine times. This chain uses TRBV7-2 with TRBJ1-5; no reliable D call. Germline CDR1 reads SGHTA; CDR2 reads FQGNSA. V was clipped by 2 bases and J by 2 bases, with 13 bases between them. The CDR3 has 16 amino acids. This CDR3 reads CASSLYGSGGNQPQHF. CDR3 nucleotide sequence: TGTGCCAGCAGCTTATACGGATCCGGAGGCAATCAGCCCCAGCATTTT.

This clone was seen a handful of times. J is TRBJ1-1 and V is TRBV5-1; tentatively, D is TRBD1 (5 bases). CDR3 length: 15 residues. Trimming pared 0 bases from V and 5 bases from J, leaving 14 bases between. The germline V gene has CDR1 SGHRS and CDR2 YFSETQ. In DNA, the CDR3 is TGCGCCAGCAGCTTGGTGGTGGGGGAGGATACTGAAGCTTTCTTT. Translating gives CASSLVVGEDTEAFF.

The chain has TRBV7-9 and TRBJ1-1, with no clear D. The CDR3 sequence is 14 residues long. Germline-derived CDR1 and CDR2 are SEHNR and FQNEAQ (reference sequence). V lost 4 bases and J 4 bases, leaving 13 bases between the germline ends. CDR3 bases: TGTGCCAGCAGCTCGGACCCTCAAACCACTGAAGCTTTCTTT. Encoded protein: CASSSDPQTTEAFF.

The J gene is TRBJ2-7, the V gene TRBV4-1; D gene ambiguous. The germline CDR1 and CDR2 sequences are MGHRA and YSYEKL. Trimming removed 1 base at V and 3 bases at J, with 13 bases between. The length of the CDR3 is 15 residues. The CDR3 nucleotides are TGCGCCAGCAGCCAAGCGGATACCTCCTACTACGAGCAGTACTTC. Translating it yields CASSQADTSYYEQYF.